Each of the 20 T cell receptor beta chains below was sequenced from the same sample in a study of blood T cell repertoires in COVID-19. Only in-frame clones appear in the TCRdb table, and some are missing; sequencing was by immunoSEQ multiplex PCR. The data show around 94,000 clones, 80% to 95% seen once. The specimen sequenced was peripheral blood. The source of these receptors is a woman aged 50 to 60 with COVID-19, enrolled during active disease.

This clone has a single count. The genes are TRBV29-1 and TRBJ2-7; 7 nucleotides align to TRBD2. The CDR3 has 14 residues. V gave up 3 bases and J gave up 2 bases; unmatched junction bases: 7. Germline V gene data show CDR1 as SQVTM and CDR2 as ANQGSEA. The CDR3 coding sequence is TGCAGCGTTGATTTCGGGGGGACTACCTACGAGCAGTACTTC. Its protein product is CSVDFGGTTYEQYF.

The chain is built from TRBV3-1 (or the pseudogene TRBV3-2) and TRBJ1-5, with a possible D match to TRBD1 (5 bases). There are 14 residues in the CDR3. Germline-derived CDR1 and CDR2 are LGHDT and YNNKEL (reference sequence). Trimming took off 1 base at V and 4 bases at J, with 8 bases between the two ends. CDR3 loop: CASSQAQGNQPQHF. The CDR3 coding sequence is TGTGCCAGCAGCCAAGCGCAGGGTAATCAGCCCCAGCATTTT.

The V call is TRBV19, the J call TRBJ1-3; no clear D. Germline CDR1 and CDR2: LNHDA and SQIVND (reference sequence). The V end lost 5 bases, the J end lost 1 base, and 15 bases lay between the germline ends. The CDR3 loop spans 16 amino acids. CDR3 coding DNA: TGTGCCAGTAGTCTCTCGAGGGCAGCATCTGGAAACACCATATATTTT. Translated, it gives CASSLSRAASGNTIYF.

V gene TRBV27 combines with J gene TRBJ1-1; TRBD1 aligns across 10 bases. With V trimmed by 5 bases and J by 3 bases, 9 bases remained unmatched. The germline V gene has CDR1 MNHEY and CDR2 SMNVEV (reference sequence). The CDR3 extends over 16 amino acids. The CDR3 bases are TGTGCCAGCAGTCTTACGGAGGGGACAGGGGACACTGAAGCTTTCTTT. This codes for CASSLTEGTGDTEAFF.

This clone was seen only a few times. The genes are TRBV30 and TRBJ1-5; D unclear. The CDR3 runs to 14 residues. CDR1 and CDR2 from the germline V gene are GTSNPN and SVGIG (reference sequence). V lost 0 bases, J lost 5 bases, and 11 bases lay in between. The CDR3 is CAWSVMGTHQPQHF. Here the CDR3 DNA reads TGTGCCTGGAGTGTAATGGGCACCCATCAGCCCCAGCATTTT. Combining the CDR3 with reference TRBV30 and TRBJ1-5 gives the whole variable domain SQTIHQWPATLVQPVGSPLSLECTVEGTSNPNLYWYRQAAGRGLQLLFYSVGIGQISSEVPQNLSASRPQDRQFILSSKKLLLSDSGFYLCAWSVMGTHQPQHFGDGTRLSIL.

This chain joins TRBV5-6 and TRBJ2-3, with 12 bases identical to TRBD2. The germline CDR1 and CDR2 sequences are SGHDT and YYEEEE. The CDR3 is 16 residues long. J was trimmed by 3 bases and V by 2 bases; bases with no gene match: 4. The CDR3 coding sequence is TGTGCCAGCAGCTTACTAGCGGGGGGTCTGACAGATACGCAGTATTTT. It encodes CASSLLAGGLTDTQYF.

The chain employs TRBV5-6 and TRBJ2-7; D is ambiguous. The germline CDR1 and CDR2 sequences are SGHDT and YYEEEE. Trimming took off 4 bases at V and 4 bases at J, with 15 bases between the two ends. This CDR3 has 14 residues. The CDR3 sequence: CASSLQFPSYEQYV. DNA of the CDR3: TGTGCCAGCAGCCTACAGTTTCCTTCTTACGAGCAGTACGTC.

This chain links TRBV12-5 with TRBJ2-1, with D perhaps TRBD1 (6 bases). Trimming left V 3 bases short and J 9 bases short, with 21 bases between. In germline, CDR1 is LGHNT, CDR2 FRNRAP. The CDR3 covers 16 residues. CDR3 bases: TGTGCTAGTGGTTTAACGGGGACAAAGGCAAACAGTGAGCAGTTCTTC. Protein product: CASGLTGTKANSEQFF. The whole variable domain, filled in from reference TRBV12-5 and TRBJ2-1, reads DARVTQTPRHKVTEMGQEVTMRCQPILGHNTVFWYRQTMMQGLELLAYFRNRAPLDDSGMPKDRFSAEMPDATLATLKIQPSEPRDSAVYFCASGLTGTKANSEQFFGPGTRLTVL.

This chain connects TRBV4-1 to TRBJ2-1; 11 bases are shared with TRBD2. Germline V gene lookup returns CDR1 MGHRA and CDR2 YSYEKL. The CDR3 totals 12 residues. The junction had 1 base not matched to a gene; V was cut back by 5 bases and J by 10 bases. The CDR3 reads CASSGTSGEQFF. The CDR3 nucleotides are TGCGCCAGCAGCGGGACTAGCGGAGAGCAGTTCTTC.

V is TRBV24-1 and J is TRBJ2-1; 9 bases are shared with TRBD1. J lost 5 bases, V lost 4 bases, and 5 bases had no gene match. The CDR3 has 15 amino acids. Germline CDR1 KGHDR, CDR2 SFDVKD. The CDR3 nucleotides are TGTGCCACCAGTGAACCGGGACAGGGCAACAATGAGCAGTTCTTC. Translated, it gives CATSEPGQGNNEQFF.

V usage is TRBV19 and J usage is TRBJ1-6; no firm D call. V was shortened by 2 bases and J by 3 bases, with 8 bases between the two germline ends. Germline V gene sequence: CDR1 LNHDA, CDR2 SQIVND (reference sequence). CDR3 length: 15 residues. The CDR3 bases are TGTGCCAGTAGTATAAGACTTTTCTATAATTCACCCCTCCACTTT. Its translation: CASSIRLFYNSPLHF.

The chain carries TRBV19 and TRBJ1-6; D gene unclear. Trimming removed 5 bases from V and 13 bases from J, with 18 bases in between. The CDR3 loop spans 14 amino acids. From germline, CDR1 is LNHDA and CDR2 SQIVND (reference sequence). This chain's CDR3 is CASSLFGGEAPLHF. The CDR3 DNA reads as TGTGCCAGTAGTCTCTTCGGAGGAGAAGCTCCCCTCCACTTT.

CDR3 region: CASSPRPPGDTQYF. The DNA of the CDR3 is TGTGCCAGCAGCCCCAGACCCCCGGGAGATACGCAGTATTTT. This sequence joins TRBV4-2 and TRBJ2-3; D ambiguous. CDR3 length: 14 amino acids. V lost 4 bases and J lost 5, with 13 bases in between. From germline, CDR1 is LGHNA and CDR2 YNFKEQ.

This chain connects TRBV15 to TRBJ2-1, with 7 bases that match TRBD1. Trimming removed 1 base from V and 6 bases from J; junction bases left unmatched: 6. In germline, CDR1 is LNHNV, CDR2 YYDKDF (reference sequence). CDR3 length equals 15 residues. The DNA for the CDR3 is TGTGCCACCAGCAGAGCCGGGACAGCCTTCAATGAGCAGTTCTTC. This encodes CATSRAGTAFNEQFF.

The rearrangement uses TRBV29-1 and TRBJ2-2; 8 nucleotides match TRBD1. The V and J ends lost 7 bases and 4 bases, in that order; junction bases with no gene match: 8. CDR1 SQVTM and CDR2 ANQGSEA come from the germline V gene. The CDR3 covers 14 residues. CDR3 nucleotides: TGCAGCGGTACGCAGGGGGCTGGCACCGGGGAGCTGTTTTTT. Translating gives CSGTQGAGTGELFF.

The chain is built from TRBV9 and TRBJ1-1; 8 bases map to TRBD1. The CDR3 is 16 residues long. The V and J ends lost 0 bases and 4 bases, in that order; junction bases with no gene match: 8. CDR1 and CDR2 from the germline V gene are SGDLS and YYNGEE. In DNA, the CDR3 is TGTGCCAGCAGCGTAGCTATAGGACAGGGTAGCACTGAAGCTTTCTTT. Encoded protein: CASSVAIGQGSTEAFF.

This sequence joins TRBV30 and TRBJ2-7; tentatively, D is TRBD1 (5 bases). In germline, CDR1 is GTSNPN, CDR2 SVGIG (reference sequence). This CDR3 spans 14 amino acids. Deletions cut 2 bases from V and 1 base from J, with 12 bases between. The DNA for the CDR3 is TGTGCCTGGAGTCCCCAGGGATCTTCCTACGAGCAGTACTTC. It yields the protein CAWSPQGSSYEQYF. Based on the CDR3 plus reference TRBV30 and TRBJ2-7, the full variable domain is SQTIHQWPATLVQPVGSPLSLECTVEGTSNPNLYWYRQAAGRGLQLLFYSVGIGQISSEVPQNLSASRPQDRQFILSSKKLLLSDSGFYLCAWSPQGSSYEQYFGPGTRLTVT.

The chain uses TRBV10-1 and TRBJ2-5; maybe TRBD2 (6 bases). V was pared by 2 bases and J by 5 bases, with 12 bases between. Germline lookup yields CDR1 WNHNN and CDR2 SYGVQD (reference sequence). The CDR3 runs 14 residues. CDR3 sequence reads: CASSEDRAGETQYF. CDR3 DNA: TGCGCCAGCAGTGAGGACCGGGCGGGGGAGACCCAGTACTTC.

This chain connects TRBV21-1 to TRBJ2-7; the table names TRBD2, a call not compared with the DNA. TRBV21-1 is a known pseudogene. This CDR3 region has 18 residues. The CDR3 coding sequence is TGTGCCAGCAGCAAGTTTTGGACGCGCGGGGTCGGACACTACGAGCAGTACTTC. This codes for CASSKFWTRGVGHYEQYF.

This chain joins TRBV5-6 and TRBJ1-6; D remains ambiguous. This CDR3 has 15 residues. The germline V and J ends were trimmed by 4 bases and 6 bases, with 14 bases remaining between them. Germline V gives CDR1 SGHDT, CDR2 YYEEEE. In DNA, the CDR3 is TGTGCCAGCAGCATCCCTCAGGAGGCTAATTCACCCCTCCACTTT. Translated: CASSIPQEANSPLHF.